This T cell receptor beta chain was observed in a study of T cell responses to AZD1222 COVID-19 vaccine. Here immunoSEQ multiplex PCR was the method, and the copy in TCRdb shows in-frame clones only, minus some. The sample includes around 99,000 clones, roughly 84% of them seen just once. Trimming cost V 5 bases and J 2 bases, with 19 bases left between them. Germline V CDR1 and CDR2: SGHVS, FNYEAQ. This CDR3 comprises 17 residues. V usage is TRBV7-6 and J usage is TRBJ2-1; D is perhaps TRBD2 (6 bases). The receptor was derived from an adult in good health. The input for sequencing was peripheral blood, taken on day 0 of AZD1222 vaccination. DNA for the CDR3: TGTGCCAGCAGCCCCCGGATAGGACTACCTACCTACAATGAGCAGTTCTTC. It specifies CASSPRIGLPTYNEQFF.